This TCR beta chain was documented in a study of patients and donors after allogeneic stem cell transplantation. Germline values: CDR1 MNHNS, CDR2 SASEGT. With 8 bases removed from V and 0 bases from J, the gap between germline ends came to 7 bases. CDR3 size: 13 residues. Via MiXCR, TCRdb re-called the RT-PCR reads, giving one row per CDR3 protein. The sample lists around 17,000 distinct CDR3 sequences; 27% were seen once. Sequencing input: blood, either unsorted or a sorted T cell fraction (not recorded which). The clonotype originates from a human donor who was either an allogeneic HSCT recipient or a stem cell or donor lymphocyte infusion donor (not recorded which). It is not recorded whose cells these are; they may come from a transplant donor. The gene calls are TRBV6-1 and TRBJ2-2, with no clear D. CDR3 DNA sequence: TGTGCCAGCTCGTGGGCGAACACCGGGGAGCTGTTTTTT. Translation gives CASSWANTGELFF.